These 30 T cell receptor beta chains were all obtained from the same sample, sequenced in a study of T cell changes during pregnancy in multiple sclerosis. The assay was immunoSEQ multiplex PCR, and TCRdb's table has in-frame clones only and misses some. The sample records just over 40,000 clones, about nine tenths being singletons. Sequenced here: CD4+ T cells from peripheral blood mononuclear cells, sampled in the first trimester of pregnancy. The receptors derive from a female donor with multiple sclerosis, enrolled in a pregnancy study.

This chain joins TRBV4-2 and TRBJ2-7; tentatively, D is TRBD2 (5 bases). There are 18 residues in the CDR3. V lost 4 bases and J lost 0, with 22 bases in between. Germline V CDR1 and CDR2: LGHNA, YNFKEQ. The DNA for the CDR3 is TGTGCCAGCAGCCTAAGATGGGGAGAACGGTATAGCTCCTACGAGCAGTACTTC. Its translation is CASSLRWGERYSSYEQYF.

This clone appeared a single time. This chain links TRBV19 with TRBJ1-5; possibly TRBD1 for D (5 bases). Looked up from germline, CDR1 is LNHDA and CDR2 is SQIVND (reference sequence). The V end lost 3 bases, the J end lost 5 bases, and 8 bases lay between the germline ends. This CDR3 is 13 amino acids long. CDR3 nucleotide sequence: TGTGCCAGTAGTATCCGGGGGGATCAGCCCCAGCATTTT. This translates into CASSIRGDQPQHF.

V is TRBV11-2 and J is TRBJ1-3; D is unclear. Per germline, CDR1 SGHAT and CDR2 FQNNGV. This CDR3 has 14 amino acids. Between the trimmed V and J ends, which lost 6 bases and 2 bases, there was a span of 11 bases. CDR3 loop: CASSRGIAGNTIYF. In DNA, the CDR3 is TGTGCCAGCAGTCGCGGGATCGCTGGAAACACCATATATTTT.

The rearrangement joins TRBV30 to TRBJ2-3; D perhaps matches TRBD2 (5 bases). The CDR3 consists of 12 residues. V was cut by 5 bases and J by 0 bases, with 6 bases left in between. Germline V gene sequence: CDR1 GTSNPN, CDR2 SVGIG (reference sequence). DNA for the CDR3: TGTGCCTGGGGCGGGAGCACAGATACGCAGTATTTT. Amino acid sequence: CAWGGSTDTQYF.

V is TRBV18 and J is TRBJ2-7; D is unresolved. This CDR3 spans 15 amino acids. The germline V gene encodes CDR1 KGHSH and CDR2 LQKENI. V was clipped by 0 bases and J by 2 bases, with 11 bases between them. The CDR3 region is CASSPPARTTYEQYF. The DNA of the CDR3 is TGTGCCAGCTCACCACCGGCCAGAACAACCTACGAGCAGTACTTC.

The chain uses TRBV2 and TRBJ2-7, with 9 bases that match TRBD2. This CDR3 is 15 amino acids long. The germline gives CDR1 SNHLY, CDR2 FYNNEI. V was clipped by 6 bases and J by 0 bases; unmatched bases: 6. In DNA form, the CDR3 reads TGTGCCAGCAGGGCCGGACTAGCGCTCTCCTACGAGCAGTACTTC. It is translated as CASRAGLALSYEQYF.

The CDR3 DNA reads as TGTGCCAGCAGTTCCCGGACAGGGAGTTACGAAAAACTGTTTTTT. Translated, it gives CASSSRTGSYEKLFF. The rearrangement links TRBV27 to TRBJ1-4, with 8 bases lining up with TRBD1. Per the germline V gene, CDR1 is MNHEY and CDR2 is SMNVEV (reference sequence). V was pared by 4 bases and J by 8 bases, with 9 bases of the junction left unmatched. There are 15 residues in the CDR3.

This clone has a handful of counts. V gene TRBV6-1 combines with J gene TRBJ1-5, with D maybe TRBD1 (6 bases). This CDR3 has 14 residues. Germline assignment: CDR1 MNHNS and CDR2 SASEGT. Trimming left V 6 bases short and J 0 bases short, with 9 bases between. As DNA, the CDR3 is TGTGCCAGCAGGTGGACAGATAGCAATCAGCCCCAGCATTTT. Translated, it gives CASRWTDSNQPQHF.

V is TRBV30 and J is TRBJ2-1; a weak D match, TRBD1 (5 bases). The CDR3 contains 14 residues. CDR1 is GTSNPN and CDR2 is SVGIG in the germline V gene (reference sequence). Trimming shortened V by 8 bases and J by 9 bases, and 23 bases separated the two germline ends. In nucleotides, the CDR3 is TGTGCCCGTAACTACCGAACCCTAGGGGTTGAGCAGTTCTTC. Its translation: CARNYRTLGVEQFF.

The V and J genes are TRBV6-1 and TRBJ1-5, with D possibly being TRBD1 (5 bases). V dropped 10 bases and J dropped 0 bases, with 10 bases sitting between them. The CDR3 has 13 residues. The V gene's germline CDR1 is MNHNS and CDR2 SASEGT. CDR3 coding DNA: TGTGCCACCGACAGTAATAGCAATCAGCCCCAGCATTTT. It translates to CATDSNSNQPQHF.

V gene TRBV10-3 combines with J gene TRBJ1-2; D might be TRBD1 (5 bases). The CDR3 runs to 17 residues. CDR1 and CDR2 (germline): ENHRY, SYGVKD. Deletions cut 4 bases from V and 4 bases from J, with 22 bases between. Written as DNA, the CDR3 is TGTGCCATCAGTGGTCGGTCGTGGGACGGAGGGCTCTATGGCTACACCTTC. It encodes CAISGRSWDGGLYGYTF.

The CDR3 sequence is CASSSLGTGYGYTF. The CDR3 DNA sequence: TGTGCCAGCAGTTCCCTAGGGACAGGCTATGGCTACACCTTC. The gene calls are TRBV6-5 and TRBJ1-2; TRBD1 aligns across 8 bases. This CDR3 contains 14 residues. Unmatched junction bases numbered 5, after V lost 4 bases and J lost 4 bases. Germline loops: CDR1 MNHEY, CDR2 SVGAGI.

The chain links TRBV6-1 to TRBJ1-5; D uncertain. CDR3 length equals 16 residues. Germline assignment: CDR1 MNHNS and CDR2 SASEGT. V was shortened by 2 bases and J by 2 bases, with 13 bases between the two germline ends. The chain's CDR3 is CASSESQVWGNQPQHF. The CDR3, as DNA: TGTGCCAGCAGTGAATCTCAGGTCTGGGGCAATCAGCCCCAGCATTTT.

This clone appeared once. V gene TRBV6-1 combines with J gene TRBJ1-4; D call uncertain. The CDR3 runs 13 residues. Trimming left V 8 bases short and J 7 bases short, with 14 bases between. From germline, CDR1 is MNHNS and CDR2 SASEGT. CDR3 DNA sequence: TGTGCCAGCGGCAGGCAGAACGGTGAAAAACTGTTTTTT. It is translated as CASGRQNGEKLFF.

The DNA for the CDR3 is TGTGCCAGCAGTTACGCCGCGAGTTTTTCCGGGGAGCTGTTTTTT. Protein: CASSYAASFSGELFF. The chain is built from TRBV6-5 and TRBJ2-2; D gene ambiguous. The V gene lost 2 bases and the J gene lost 6 bases, with 13 bases spanning the gap. The CDR3 has 15 amino acids. Germline V gene sequence: CDR1 MNHEY, CDR2 SVGAGI.

The J gene is TRBJ2-1, the V gene TRBV5-4; TRBD2 matches at 13 bases. V dropped 3 bases and J dropped 7; count of bases not matched to a gene: 7. This CDR3 contains 16 residues. CDR1 SGHNT and CDR2 YYREEE come from the germline V gene (reference sequence). The CDR3 sequence: CASSSGGTSGTNEQFF. In DNA, the CDR3 is TGTGCCAGCAGCTCAGGCGGGACTAGCGGGACTAATGAGCAGTTCTTC.

In nucleotides, the CDR3 is TGTGCCAGTAGTATAGCAAGCGGGAGCACAGATACGCAGTATTTT. Translating gives CASSIASGSTDTQYF. The chain has TRBV19 and TRBJ2-3; D perhaps matches TRBD2 (6 bases). The CDR3 runs 15 residues. In germline, CDR1 is LNHDA, CDR2 SQIVND (reference sequence). Between the trimmed V and J ends, which lost 1 base and 0 bases, there was a span of 8 bases.

Note on this clone: It is likely a read error, because the conserved phenylalanine at the end of the CDR3 is missing. It is unclear where the CDR3 begins or ends on the DNA, so no DNA is shown, and the CDR3 is as TCRdb lists it. This CDR3 is CASGLVGTGL. V gene TRBV12-5 combines with J gene TRBJ1-2; the table's D call, TRBD1, was not checked against the DNA. Looked up from germline, CDR1 is LGHNT and CDR2 is FRNRAP. The CDR3 numbers 10 amino acids, ends counted.

This clone turned up a few times. The genes are TRBV19 and TRBJ1-1; no clear D. Trimming cost V 4 bases and J 5 bases, with 11 bases left between them. Germline-derived CDR1 and CDR2 are LNHDA and SQIVND (reference sequence). The CDR3 totals 13 residues. The CDR3 coding sequence is TGTGCCAGTAGTAACTATCTGGTAACTGAAGCTTTCTTT. Protein: CASSNYLVTEAFF.

The chain uses TRBV6-5 and TRBJ2-5; 9 bases are shared with TRBD2. The V segment lost 4 bases and the J segment 7 bases; nucleotides outside the gene matches: 7. Germline V gene lookup returns CDR1 MNHEY and CDR2 SVGAGI. CDR3 length equals 14 residues. The CDR3 DNA sequence: TGTGCCAGCAGTTCTTTAGCGGGAGCGGGGACCCAGTACTTC. Amino acid sequence: CASSSLAGAGTQYF.

The chain combines TRBV7-2 with TRBJ1-2, with a weak D call TRBD1 (6 bases). Germline-derived CDR1 and CDR2 are SGHTA and FQGNSA. This CDR3 comprises 14 residues. V lost 1 base, J lost 6 bases, and 12 bases lay in between. The CDR3 region has the DNA TGTGCCAGCAGCTTAGACAGGGACCTTCATGGCTACACCTTC. Amino acid sequence: CASSLDRDLHGYTF.

This clone was recorded once. The chain is built from TRBV6-5 and TRBJ2-1; TRBD2 aligns across 11 bases. The CDR3 is 14 residues long. Germline V CDR1 and CDR2: MNHEY, SVGAGI. With V trimmed by 10 bases and J by 2 bases, 4 bases remained unmatched. The CDR3 loop is CATKLAGAYNEQFF. The CDR3 nucleotides read TGTGCCACCAAACTAGCGGGGGCCTACAATGAGCAGTTCTTC.

J is TRBJ1-2 and V is TRBV5-6, with 7 bases that match TRBD1. The CDR3 consists of 14 residues. Trimming took 4 bases from V and 5 from J; bases not matched to a gene: 8. Germline V gene lookup returns CDR1 SGHDT and CDR2 YYEEEE. CDR3 in amino acids: CASSGRDSRYGYTF. The CDR3 DNA sequence: TGTGCCAGCAGCGGCCGGGACAGCCGTTATGGCTACACCTTC.

V gene TRBV11-2 combines with J gene TRBJ2-5, with 15 bases identical to TRBD2. V dropped 5 bases and J dropped 0; count of bases not matched to a gene: 7. The CDR3 spans 18 residues. From germline, CDR1 is SGHAT and CDR2 FQNNGV. CDR3 nucleotide sequence: TGTGCCAGCAGCCTTGGGACTAGCGGGGGGCTGTACCAAGAGACCCAGTACTTC. It encodes CASSLGTSGGLYQETQYF.

J is TRBJ1-5 and V is TRBV7-2; 7 bases fit TRBD1. CDR3 length equals 14 residues. V lost 3 bases and J lost 6; bases outside the gene matches: 5. Germline lookup yields CDR1 SGHTA and CDR2 FQGNSA. CDR3 protein: CASSFKQGSQPQHF. The CDR3 coding sequence is TGTGCCAGCAGCTTCAAACAGGGGTCTCAGCCCCAGCATTTT.

The rearrangement uses TRBV5-6 and TRBJ1-1; the D gene is possibly TRBD1 (5 bases). Germline values: CDR1 SGHDT, CDR2 YYEEEE. CDR3 size: 13 residues. With 5 bases removed from V and 5 bases from J, the gap between germline ends came to 13 bases. The CDR3 sequence: CASRSQGGTEAFF. DNA of the CDR3: TGTGCCAGCAGAAGCCAGGGAGGGACTGAAGCTTTCTTT.

The chain is built from TRBV10-2 and TRBJ2-1, with TRBD2 identical over 12 bases. CDR3 size: 15 residues. Germline V gene sequence: CDR1 WSHSY, CDR2 SAAADI. The junction had 8 bases not matched to a gene; V was cut back by 6 bases and J by 8 bases. The CDR3 DNA reads as TGCGCCAGCAGCCTTAGGACTAGCGGGACCGATGAGCAGTTCTTC. It specifies CASSLRTSGTDEQFF.

V and J are TRBV2 and TRBJ1-3; a weak D match, TRBD1 (6 bases). Germline loops: CDR1 SNHLY, CDR2 FYNNEI. V shed 3 bases and J shed 0 bases, with 12 bases lying between them. The CDR3 extends over 16 amino acids. The CDR3 DNA sequence: TGTGCCAGCAGTGACCCAGGGGCGATCTCTGGAAACACCATATATTTT. It is translated as CASSDPGAISGNTIYF.

V is TRBV11-1 and J is TRBJ2-7; the D gene is possibly TRBD1 (5 bases). V shed 5 bases and J shed 5 bases, with 16 bases lying between them. This CDR3 has 14 residues. CDR1 SGHAT and CDR2 FQDESV come from the germline V gene (reference sequence). CDR3: CASSRSRVSDEQYF. The CDR3 coding sequence is TGTGCCAGCAGCCGTTCCAGGGTTTCAGACGAGCAGTACTTC.

The rearrangement uses TRBV30 and TRBJ2-1, with a weak D call TRBD2 (5 bases). The CDR3 loop spans 17 amino acids. The germline V and J ends were trimmed by 7 bases and 1 base, with 23 bases remaining between them. Germline V gene data show CDR1 as GTSNPN and CDR2 as SVGIG (reference sequence). CDR3 nucleotides: TGTGCCTTCCTTGCCCTAGGACTGTCCGAGTCCTACAATGAGCAGTTCTTC. Translated, it gives CAFLALGLSESYNEQFF.